This is a list of T cell receptor beta chains from one sample in a study of T-cell memory formation after mild COVID-19. TCRdb re-derived calls from the 5' RACE reads in MiXCR, one entry per CDR3 protein. The sample carries 550,000 to 700,000 distinct CDR3 sequences, roughly 18% recorded once. The sequencing sample was made of PBMCs or a T cell subset sorted from them (not recorded which). These receptors came from an adult woman who had mild COVID-19 (a few samples of this study predate the infection). Cell type and time point are not known. CDR3s include the opening cysteine and the closing phenylalanine or tryptophan. The order of the fields is D gene, J gene, clone size, V gene, CDR3 protein, CDR3 DNA. The D gene is left open where the match is weak. Only some rows state a clone size, as once, few, many or a class for expanded clones.

D: TRBD1
J: TRBJ1-1
size: -
V: TRBV20-1
CDR3: CSARDLTGGMNTEAFF
DNA: TGCAGTGCTAGAGATTTGACAGGGGGCATGAACACTGAAGCTTTCTTT

D: -
J: TRBJ2-1
size: few
V: TRBV18
CDR3: CASSPPYTGSSEQFF
DNA: TGTGCCAGCTCACCACCTTACACCGGGAGTAGTGAGCAGTTCTTC

D: -
J: TRBJ2-1
size: few
V: TRBV25-1
CDR3: CASREIEQFF
DNA: TGTGCCAGCAGGGAGATAGAGCAGTTCTTC

D: TRBD1
J: TRBJ2-7
size: few
V: TRBV7-9
CDR3: CASSSPGQGIYEQYF
DNA: TGTGCCAGCAGCTCCCCGGGACAGGGAATCTACGAGCAGTACTTC

D: -
J: TRBJ2-3
size: -
V: TRBV7-6
CDR3: CASSPQRTDTQYF
DNA: TGTGCCAGCAGCCCCCAGAGGACAGATACGCAGTATTTT

D: -
J: TRBJ2-4
size: -
V: TRBV5-6
CDR3: CASSLGSNLAKNIQYF
DNA: TGTGCCAGCAGCTTGGGGTCGAATCTAGCCAAAAACATTCAGTACTTC

D: -
J: TRBJ1-3
size: -
V: TRBV12-3/TRBV12-4
CDR3: CASSSGGLLSGNTIYF
DNA: TGTGCCAGCAGTTCTGGGGGACTTTTGTCTGGAAACACCATATATTTT

D: TRBD1
J: TRBJ1-6
size: few
V: TRBV28
CDR3: CASYGQGGNSPLHF
DNA: TGTGCCAGCTACGGACAGGGGGGTAATTCACCCCTCCACTTT

D: -
J: TRBJ2-7
size: -
V: TRBV5-6
CDR3: CASSFPRLNSYEQYF
DNA: TGTGCCAGCAGCTTTCCCAGACTGAACTCCTACGAGCAGTACTTC

D: -
J: TRBJ1-1
size: -
V: TRBV7-9
CDR3: CASSLLSANTEAFF
DNA: TGTGCCAGCAGCTTGCTGTCAGCGAACACTGAAGCTTTCTTT

D: TRBD2
J: TRBJ2-1
size: few
V: TRBV10-3
CDR3: CAISSLAGGQNEQFF
DNA: TGTGCCATCAGTTCATTAGCGGGGGGGCAGAATGAGCAGTTCTTC